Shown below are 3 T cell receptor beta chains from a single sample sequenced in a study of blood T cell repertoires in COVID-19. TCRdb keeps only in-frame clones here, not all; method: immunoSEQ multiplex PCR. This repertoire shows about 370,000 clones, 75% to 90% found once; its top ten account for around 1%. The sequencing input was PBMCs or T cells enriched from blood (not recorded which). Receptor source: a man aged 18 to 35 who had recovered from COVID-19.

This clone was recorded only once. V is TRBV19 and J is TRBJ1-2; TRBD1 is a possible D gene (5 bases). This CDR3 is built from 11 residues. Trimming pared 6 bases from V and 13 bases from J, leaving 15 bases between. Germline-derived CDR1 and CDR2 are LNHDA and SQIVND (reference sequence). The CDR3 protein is CASRGPGGSTF. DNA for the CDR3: TGTGCCAGTAGGGGCCCCGGGGGATCCACCTTC.

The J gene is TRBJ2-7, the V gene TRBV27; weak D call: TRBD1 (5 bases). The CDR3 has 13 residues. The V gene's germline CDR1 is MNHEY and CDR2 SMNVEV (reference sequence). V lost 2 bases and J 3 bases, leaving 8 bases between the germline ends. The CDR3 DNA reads TGTGCCAGCAGTTTAGTTCAGGGCTACGAGCAGTACTTC. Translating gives CASSLVQGYEQYF.

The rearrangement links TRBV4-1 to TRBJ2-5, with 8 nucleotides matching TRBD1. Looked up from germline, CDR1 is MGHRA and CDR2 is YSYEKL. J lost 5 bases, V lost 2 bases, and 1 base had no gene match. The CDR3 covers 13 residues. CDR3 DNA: TGCGCCAGCAGCCAAACAGGGGGGGAGACCCAGTACTTC. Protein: CASSQTGGETQYF.